These T cell receptor beta chains were read from a single sample in a study of CD8 T cells in Susac syndrome. TCRdb independently ran MiXCR on the immunoSEQ multiplex PCR reads; one entry per CDR3 protein. Here the sample spans 100,000 to 150,000 distinct CDR3 sequences, about 94% being singletons. The material sequenced was CD4+ T cells from PBMCs. The receptors come from a human donor in good health. Each CDR3 is given with its conserved first and last residue. The order of the fields is J gene, V gene, CDR3 protein.

j_call: TRBJ2-1
v_call: TRBV5-6
cdr3_aa: CASSLIGPSYNEQFF

j_call: TRBJ1-5
v_call: TRBV19
cdr3_aa: CASTAPTGGGQPQHF

j_call: TRBJ2-2
v_call: TRBV3-1
cdr3_aa: CASSQSLQGHPLNTGELFF

j_call: TRBJ2-7
v_call: TRBV30
cdr3_aa: CAWRPHERASSYEQYF

j_call: TRBJ2-4
v_call: TRBV6-2/TRBV6-3
cdr3_aa: CASSREVKNIQYF

j_call: TRBJ2-2
v_call: TRBV5-1
cdr3_aa: CASSFPDREDGELFF

j_call: TRBJ1-5
v_call: TRBV18
cdr3_aa: CASSPLGQVNQPQHF

j_call: TRBJ2-7
v_call: TRBV11-2
cdr3_aa: CASSSGQGNDEQYF

j_call: TRBJ2-3
v_call: TRBV4-1
cdr3_aa: CASSRRTGTDTQYF

j_call: TRBJ2-1
v_call: TRBV24-1
cdr3_aa: CATSDARTGGYNEQFF

j_call: TRBJ2-2
v_call: TRBV6-5
cdr3_aa: CASSYSFPNTGELFF

j_call: TRBJ1-2
v_call: TRBV10-2
cdr3_aa: CASLAGGQGIGYTF

j_call: TRBJ2-1
v_call: TRBV15
cdr3_aa: CATSRGQTLTNEQFF

j_call: TRBJ1-4
v_call: TRBV19
cdr3_aa: CASKLDAANEKLFF

j_call: TRBJ2-3
v_call: TRBV6-5
cdr3_aa: CASMRVGHTQYF

j_call: TRBJ2-1
v_call: TRBV4-2
cdr3_aa: CASSQDRQGRDNEQFF

j_call: TRBJ2-7
v_call: TRBV3-1
cdr3_aa: CASSQGVGEQYF

j_call: TRBJ2-7
v_call: TRBV2
cdr3_aa: CASSEALGTGTYEQYF

j_call: TRBJ2-1
v_call: TRBV10-1
cdr3_aa: CASGARSSYNEQFF

j_call: TRBJ1-3
v_call: TRBV6-6
cdr3_aa: CASSYAGGDTIYF

j_call: TRBJ1-4
v_call: TRBV16
cdr3_aa: CASSRNLPEKLFF

j_call: TRBJ2-5
v_call: TRBV7-2
cdr3_aa: CASSWRQHQETQYF

j_call: TRBJ2-5
v_call: TRBV10-3
cdr3_aa: CAISESTSETQYF

j_call: TRBJ2-3
v_call: TRBV11-2
cdr3_aa: CASSSLKRPSGIATSTDTQYF

j_call: TRBJ2-7
v_call: TRBV20-1
cdr3_aa: CSARAYTLAGGDYEQYF

j_call: TRBJ1-1
v_call: TRBV4-1
cdr3_aa: CASSQVFEVNTEAFF

j_call: TRBJ2-7
v_call: TRBV10-2
cdr3_aa: CASSSGGPYEQYF

j_call: TRBJ2-1
v_call: TRBV20-1
cdr3_aa: CSASEGPDNEQFF

j_call: TRBJ2-2
v_call: TRBV2
cdr3_aa: CASSPLGELFF

j_call: TRBJ2-7
v_call: TRBV4-3
cdr3_aa: CASSLEWVSYEQYF

j_call: TRBJ1-1
v_call: TRBV4-2
cdr3_aa: CASSPQSRGRDEAFF

j_call: TRBJ1-2
v_call: TRBV7-2
cdr3_aa: CAINERTGRSGYTF

j_call: TRBJ2-5
v_call: TRBV7-8
cdr3_aa: CASSPRTGRVGETQYF

j_call: TRBJ2-7
v_call: TRBV20-1
cdr3_aa: CSAKGGNQPYEQYF

j_call: TRBJ2-1
v_call: TRBV30
cdr3_aa: CAWSELPGTSGGPSSYNEQFF

j_call: TRBJ2-7
v_call: TRBV6-1
cdr3_aa: CASKSSGTVSYEQYF

j_call: TRBJ2-2
v_call: TRBV5-1
cdr3_aa: CASSIQSQNTGELFF